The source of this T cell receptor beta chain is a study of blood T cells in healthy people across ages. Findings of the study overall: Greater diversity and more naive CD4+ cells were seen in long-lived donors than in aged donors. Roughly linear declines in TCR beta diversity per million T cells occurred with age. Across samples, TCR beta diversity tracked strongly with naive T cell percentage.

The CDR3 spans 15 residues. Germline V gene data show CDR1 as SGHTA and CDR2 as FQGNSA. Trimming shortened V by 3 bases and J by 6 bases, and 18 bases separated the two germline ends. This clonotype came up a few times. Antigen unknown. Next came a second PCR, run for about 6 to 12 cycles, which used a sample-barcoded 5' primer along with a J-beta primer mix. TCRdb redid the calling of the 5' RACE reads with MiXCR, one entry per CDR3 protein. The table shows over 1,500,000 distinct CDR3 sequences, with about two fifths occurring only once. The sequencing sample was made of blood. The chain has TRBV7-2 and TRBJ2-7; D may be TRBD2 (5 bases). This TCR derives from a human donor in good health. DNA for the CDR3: TGTGCCAGCAGCTTCGTTTCTCGGGCGGGCGTCGAGCAGTACTTC. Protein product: CASSFVSRAGVEQYF. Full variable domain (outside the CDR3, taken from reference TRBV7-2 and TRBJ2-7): GAGVSQSPSNKVTEKGKDVELRCDPISGHTALYWYRQSLGQGLEFLIYFQGNSAPDKSGLPSDRFSAERTGGSVSTLTIQRTQQEDSAVYLCASSFVSRAGVEQYFGPGTRLTVT.